This paragraph covers one TCR beta chain sequence. The antigen remains unidentified. The source of the sample is a study of beta chain features in type 1 diabetes. Findings and limits, study-wide: Reads derived from cDNA could over-represent cells showing high TCR expression.

All of the isolated RNA was reverse transcribed, so expressed TCRB transcripts were sequenced. Sequencing used immunoSEQ multiplex PCR; TCRdb keeps in-frame clones, though not all of them. The sample records 970,000 or so clones, roughly 15% being singletons. The CDR3 contains 15 residues. V lost 7 bases and J lost 7; bases outside the gene matches: 14. The germline gives CDR1 LNHDA, CDR2 SQIVND (reference sequence). This receptor was identified in a woman aged 18-29 years in good health. The sequencing input was naive CD4+ T cells from blood. The chain combines TRBV19 with TRBJ1-2; the match to TRBD1 covers 8 bases. As DNA, the CDR3 is TGTGCCAGTACCCTCGGACAGGGTGGGCGGAGTGGCTACACCTTC. Its translation is CASTLGQGGRSGYTF.